The rows below give T cell receptor beta chains drawn from one sample of a study of T-cell reconstitution after alpha-beta-depleted transplantation in children. TCRdb independently ran MiXCR on the PCR reads; one entry per CDR3 protein. The table lists 900,000 or so distinct CDR3 sequences, approximately 15% of them singletons, with approximately 5% in the top ten. Sequences were derived from PBMCs, mostly from graft donor cells, sampled 360 days after TCRalphabeta/CD19-depleted stem cell transplant. Receptors originate from a male patient younger than 18 who had a stem cell transplant for acute lymphoblastic leukemia, so the T cells may come from the graft donor. CDR3s include the opening cysteine and the closing phenylalanine or tryptophan. D genes are given only for firm matches. Clone sizes are given selectively: once, few, many, or a class where the clone is expanded.

TRBD2	NA	TRBV12-3/TRBV12-4	TRBJ2-1	CASSNPPGRGNYNEQFF	TGTGCCAGCAGTAACCCCCCGGGGAGGGGAAACTACAATGAGCAGTTCTTC
NA	many	TRBV25-1	TRBJ2-7	CASSEVSSYEQYF	TGTGCCAGCAGTGAAGTCTCCTCCTACGAGCAGTACTTC
NA	NA	TRBV7-9	TRBJ2-1	CASSSRRTVSEQFF	TGTGCCAGCAGCTCCCGACGGACAGTAAGTGAGCAGTTCTTC
NA	few	TRBV13	TRBJ1-4	CASSFRLTNEKLFF	TGTGCCAGCAGCTTCCGACTTACTAATGAAAAACTGTTTTTT
NA	few	TRBV11-2	TRBJ2-4	CASSLWVQAKNIQYF	TGTGCCAGCAGCTTATGGGTACAAGCCAAAAACATTCAGTACTTC
TRBD2	NA	TRBV27	TRBJ2-7	CAAGTRFEQYF	TGTGCCGCCGGGACTAGATTCGAGCAGTACTTC
NA	NA	TRBV29-1	TRBJ2-1	CSVYRPFNEQFF	TGCAGCGTTTACCGGCCGTTTAATGAGCAGTTCTTC
NA	many	TRBV23-1	TRBJ1-3	CASSKRQASSGNTIYF	TGCGCCAGCAGTAAACGACAGGCAAGCTCTGGAAACACCATATATTTT
NA	many	TRBV12-3/TRBV12-4	TRBJ2-7	CASGEFSWSYF	TGTGCCAGCGGAGAGTTTAGCTGGTCGTACTTC
NA	NA	TRBV9	TRBJ2-2	CASSVIYSTTIPTGELFF	TGTGCCAGCAGCGTAATCTACAGTACAACTATTCCCACCGGGGAGCTGTTTTTT
NA	NA	TRBV18	TRBJ1-2	CASSPPWDYGYTF	TGTGCCAGCTCACCACCGTGGGATTATGGCTACACCTTC
NA	NA	TRBV7-9	TRBJ1-1	CASSLGLGYTEAFF	TGTGCCAGCAGCTTAGGGCTCGGCTACACTGAAGCTTTCTTT
NA	few	TRBV7-9	TRBJ2-2	CASSFDRGRDTGELFF	TGTGCCAGCAGCTTTGATCGGGGGCGAGACACCGGGGAGCTGTTTTTT
TRBD2	NA	TRBV29-1	TRBJ2-7	CSVELTSGGIYEQYF	TGCAGCGTTGAACTGACTAGCGGGGGCATCTACGAGCAGTACTTC
NA	NA	TRBV7-9	TRBJ2-3	CASSLFPAYTDTQYF	TGTGCCAGCAGCCTATTTCCCGCGTACACAGATACGCAGTATTTT
TRBD2	few	TRBV4-2	TRBJ2-2	CASSLPTSGFGRELFF	TGTGCCAGCAGCCTTCCGACTAGCGGGTTCGGCCGGGAGCTGTTTTTT
TRBD1	many	TRBV5-1	TRBJ1-2	CASSFTGQGFGYTF	TGCGCCAGCAGTTTTACGGGACAGGGCTTTGGCTACACCTTC
TRBD2	few	TRBV20-1	TRBJ2-7	CSARDRTSGSYEQYF	TGCAGTGCTAGAGATCGGACTAGCGGGAGCTACGAGCAGTACTTC
NA	once	TRBV4-1	TRBJ2-7	CASSQDPAVPSYEQYF	TGCGCCAGCAGCCAGGATCCAGCGGTACCCTCCTACGAGCAGTACTTC
TRBD1	few	TRBV20-1	TRBJ2-7	CSASLGQGDYEQYF	TGCAGTGCCTCACTGGGACAGGGTGATTACGAGCAGTACTTC
TRBD2	NA	TRBV15	TRBJ2-1	CATSRQLGLAGNEQFF	TGTGCCACCAGCAGACAACTTGGACTAGCAGGCAATGAGCAGTTCTTC
TRBD2	NA	TRBV12-3/TRBV12-4	TRBJ2-5	CASSFLAGVETQYF	TGTGCCAGCAGTTTTCTAGCGGGAGTGGAGACCCAGTACTTC
TRBD1	few	TRBV5-1	TRBJ2-7	CASSRQGSPYEQYF	TGCGCCAGCAGCCGACAGGGTTCTCCCTACGAGCAGTACTTC
NA	NA	TRBV18	TRBJ2-1	CASSSMGDEQFF	TGTGCCAGCTCGTCAATGGGGGATGAGCAGTTCTTC
NA	few	TRBV7-8	TRBJ2-1	CASSLDSSPGNEQFF	TGTGCCAGCAGCTTAGACAGCAGCCCAGGCAATGAGCAGTTCTTC
TRBD2	NA	TRBV3-1	TRBJ2-1	CASAGGLAEGGEQFF	TGTGCCAGTGCCGGAGGGCTAGCGGAGGGTGGTGAGCAGTTCTTC